This entry features one T cell receptor beta chain sequence. It has no known antigen specificity. Base-call qualities are not available, and no considerably larger clone is one nucleotide away. The germline ends are 22 bases apart after V is trimmed by 5 bases and J by 5 bases. Taken from the germline V gene (reference sequence), the CDR1 and CDR2 loops are SEHNR and FQNEAQ. The CDR3 runs 16 amino acids, cysteine and phenylalanine included. Only the CDR3 region is kept as DNA, spanning 48 bases read in frame from base 1. The protocol used for the library was PCR. The sequencer was an Illumina HiSeq 2500. TCR libraries were prepared with molecular barcoding, using unique molecular identifiers to normalize TCRbeta repertoire quantification. TCRdb's own reprocessing of the public reads used fastp at Q25 and MiXCR and kept productive beta chains. CDR3 protein duplicates are merged, each entry listing the most common genes and DNA. A total of some 200,000 distinct CDR3 sequences appear in this sample, about 6% of them only once. Together, the top ten hold approximately 4.1% of the sample.

This sample was included in a study of T-cell reconstitution after alpha-beta-depleted transplantation in children (dated by TCRdb to the mid-2010s). Regarding the study in general: Using TCR repertoire profiling, the study quantitatively followed how T-cell immune reconstitution unfolded in children after TCRalphabeta/CD19-depleted allogeneic hematopoietic cell transplantation. General conclusions and limits of the study: The apparently early alphabetaT-cell count recovery about two months after transplant was reportedly dependent on only several hundred rapidly expanded clones derived from non-depleted graft cells. The high TCRbeta diversity at day 60 in some patients was ascribed to recipient T cells and intrathymic progenitors that had survived conditioning. Over subsequent months, a decline in hyperexpanded clone frequencies was noted, and after one year, T-cell counts and TCRbeta diversity were mostly ascribed to newly produced T cells.

The sample's treatment or condition, from its label and the paper: allogeneic hematopoietic cell transplantation with graft depleted of TCRalphabeta T cells and CD19 B cells. The transplant recipients were children given TCRalphabeta/CD19-depleted allogeneic hematopoietic cell grafts. The clonotype comes from a girl in the first two years of life with combined immunodeficiency, due to receive a stem cell transplant. This specimen consisted of PBMCs, obtained before TCRalphabeta/CD19-depleted stem cell transplant. The V and J genes are TRBV7-9 and TRBJ2-7; the D gene is perhaps TRBD1, from 7 matching bases. The CDR3 reads as follows: CASSQFYRGVADEQYF. Here is the DNA: TGTGCCAGCAGCCAATTTTACAGGGGAGTAGCGGACGAGCAGTACTTC.